This passage covers 27 T cell receptor beta chains from one sample sequenced in a study of Ad26.COV2.S vaccination and SARS-CoV-2 variants. Specified treatment: roughly 18 received Ad26.COV2.S at low or high dose, single or two shots; 5 received placebo; per-sample allocation not given. The study sampled participants on day 63 after the first vaccine or placebo injection. Produced via immunoSEQ multiplex PCR; TCRdb's table is partial and in-frame only. In the table there are about 680,000 clones, around 90% of which are singletons. This material consisted of peripheral blood, taken in a trial of Ad26.COV2.S vaccine versus placebo. The receptors stem from a person aged 18 to 65 who received the Ad26.COV2.S COVID-19 vaccine or a placebo.

V and J are TRBV5-1 and TRBJ1-6, with D tentatively TRBD1 (6 bases). Germline loops: CDR1 SGHRS, CDR2 YFSETQ. The CDR3 length is 15 residues. V dropped 4 bases and J dropped 12 bases, with 20 bases sitting between them. The CDR3 sequence: CASSPSTGSARPLHF. As DNA, the CDR3 is TGCGCCAGCAGCCCCTCGACAGGATCAGCGAGACCCCTCCACTTT.

This clone was detected once. The genes are TRBV2 and TRBJ1-5; 8 bases map to TRBD1. In germline, CDR1 is SNHLY, CDR2 FYNNEI. The J segment lost 6 bases and the V segment lost 7 bases, leaving 5 bases of the junction unmatched. This CDR3 region has 13 residues. CDR3 coding DNA: TGTGCCAGCAACCCGGACAGGGCTCAGCCCCAGCATTTT. Amino acid sequence: CASNPDRAQPQHF.

The chain couples TRBV5-1 to TRBJ2-7; 10 bases align to TRBD2. The CDR3 sequence is 15 residues long. Trimming at V came to 4 bases and at J to 5 bases, leaving 9 bases not matched to a gene. Germline V lookup: CDR1 SGHRS, CDR2 YFSETQ. CDR3 sequence: CASSRSLAGANEQYF. CDR3 in DNA: TGCGCCAGCAGCCGATCCCTAGCGGGAGCTAACGAGCAGTACTTC.

The chain combines TRBV29-1 with TRBJ2-5, with 7 bases lining up with TRBD2. V shed 4 bases, J shed 2 bases, and the junction held 4 bases outside the gene matches. The CDR3 consists of 13 residues. Per germline, CDR1 SQVTM and CDR2 ANQGSEA. The CDR3 loop is CSVARAGQETQYF. The CDR3, as DNA: TGCAGCGTTGCCAGAGCGGGACAAGAGACCCAGTACTTC.

The gene calls are TRBV30 and TRBJ1-6, with 10 positions matching TRBD1. The CDR3 is 13 amino acids. Germline loops: CDR1 GTSNPN, CDR2 SVGIG (reference sequence). V shed 5 bases and J 10 bases; nucleotides not matched to a gene: 5. The CDR3 nucleotides are TGTGCCTGGGGGACAGGGGCGTTATCACCCCTCCACTTT. This codes for CAWGTGALSPLHF.

V and J are TRBV19 and TRBJ2-3; D may be TRBD2 (6 bases). CDR3 length equals 14 residues. Germline V gene lookup returns CDR1 LNHDA and CDR2 SQIVND (reference sequence). The V end was cut by 7 bases, the J end by 1 base, with 12 bases between. The CDR3 DNA follows: TGTGCCAGTACTCTGGCGGGGCGCACAGATACGCAGTATTTT. Protein sequence: CASTLAGRTDTQYF.

The sample holds one count of this clone. This rearrangement joins TRBV6-5 to TRBJ2-3; 8 bases map to TRBD2. Germline V gene lookup returns CDR1 MNHEY and CDR2 SVGAGI. After removal of 5 bases from V and 5 bases from J, the junction contained 6 bases not matched to a gene. CDR3 size: 14 residues. The CDR3 sequence is CASSNSGVGDTQYF. The CDR3, as DNA: TGTGCCAGCAGTAATAGCGGGGTGGGAGATACGCAGTATTTT.

The CDR3: CASSSRLASYNEQFF. The DNA of the CDR3 is TGTGCCAGCAGCTCTCGACTAGCGTCCTACAATGAGCAGTTCTTC. The chain has TRBV7-9 and TRBJ2-1; the match to TRBD2 covers 8 bases. In germline, CDR1 is SEHNR, CDR2 FQNEAQ (reference sequence). The length of the CDR3 is 15 residues. Trimming cost V 4 bases and J 1 base; bases outside gene matches: 3.

V gene TRBV19 combines with J gene TRBJ1-5; D unclear. This CDR3 comprises 14 residues. Germline loops: CDR1 LNHDA, CDR2 SQIVND (reference sequence). The germline V and J ends were trimmed by 3 bases and 2 bases, with 8 bases remaining between them. The CDR3 region has the DNA TGTGCCAGTAGTATCCAAGCCGGCAATCAGCCCCAGCATTTT. This codes for CASSIQAGNQPQHF.

The CDR3 sequence: CASSLDPPGRNEKLFF. The CDR3 DNA reads TGTGCCAGCAGCTTAGACCCCCCGGGAAGGAATGAAAAACTGTTTTTT. V is TRBV7-6 and J is TRBJ1-4; D gene uncertain. CDR3 length equals 16 residues. V dropped 1 base and J dropped 5 bases, with 14 bases sitting between them. In germline, CDR1 is SGHVS, CDR2 FNYEAQ.

The chain uses TRBV9 and TRBJ2-3; 13 positions agree with TRBD2. The junction had 7 bases not matched to a gene; V was cut back by 3 bases and J by 0 bases. The CDR3 runs 18 residues. Germline lookup yields CDR1 SGDLS and CDR2 YYNGEE. The CDR3 bases are TGTGCCAGCAGCGCCCGGACTAGCGGGGGCTTAAGCACAGATACGCAGTATTTT. Translated: CASSARTSGGLSTDTQYF.

The rearrangement uses TRBV7-3 and TRBJ1-1, with a weak D call TRBD1 (5 bases). This CDR3 has 15 residues. V lost 2 bases, J lost 1 base, and 11 bases lay in between. The germline V gene encodes CDR1 SGHTA and CDR2 FQGTGA. CDR3 bases: TGTGCCAGCAGCTTATTTGGGGGTGAGAACACTGAAGCTTTCTTT. Translation gives CASSLFGGENTEAFF.

This sequence joins TRBV7-9 and TRBJ1-4; TRBD1 matches at 8 bases. CDR1 SEHNR and CDR2 FQNEAQ come from the germline V gene (reference sequence). J gave up 4 bases and V 5 bases, and 3 bases lay outside the gene matches. The CDR3 totals 14 residues. CDR3 nucleotides: TGTGCCAGCAGCCGACAGGGGAGTAATGAAAAACTGTTTTTT. The encoded protein is CASSRQGSNEKLFF.

This chain connects TRBV27 to TRBJ2-1; D remains ambiguous. Trimming removed 3 bases from V and 9 bases from J, with 15 bases in between. Germline assignment: CDR1 MNHEY and CDR2 SMNVEV (reference sequence). The CDR3 length is 14 residues. The CDR3 DNA reads as TGTGCCAGCAGTTTTCTGGGTGGTGGCGGTGAGCAGTTCTTC. Translated: CASSFLGGGGEQFF.

V and J are TRBV7-6 and TRBJ2-7, with D hard to call. Germline CDR1 SGHVS, CDR2 FNYEAQ. This CDR3 region has 12 residues. Trimming shortened V by 2 bases and J by 4 bases, and 6 bases separated the two germline ends. In DNA form, the CDR3 reads TGTGCCAGCAGCTTATATGGGTACGAGCAGTACTTC. This translates into CASSLYGYEQYF.

In regard to this clone: At one of its ends the junction is not consistent with the germline gene, which may arise from a read error. The chain joins TRBV27 to TRBJ2-2; 8 bases line up with TRBD1. Germline loops: CDR1 MNHEY, CDR2 SMNVEV (reference sequence). The length of the CDR3 is 17 residues. The CDR3 sequence is CARSLLPGQDTAGELFF. The CDR3 bases are TGTGCCAGGAGTTTATTACCGGGACAGGACACCGCCGGGGAGCTGTTTTTT.

The chain joins TRBV7-9 to TRBJ2-1; D is uncertain. With 1 base removed from V and 9 bases from J, the gap between germline ends came to 7 bases. Germline loops: CDR1 SEHNR, CDR2 FQNEAQ (reference sequence). This CDR3 has 12 amino acids. The CDR3 DNA is TGTGCCAGCAGCTTAGAGTTGGGTGAGCAGTTCTTC. It encodes CASSLELGEQFF.

A word on this clone: The same CDR3 can be traced to other DNA sequences in this sample. The V and J genes are TRBV18 and TRBJ2-1; 8 bases align to TRBD1. The CDR3 loop spans 15 amino acids. The V gene end was trimmed by 3 bases and the J gene end by 2 bases; junction bases not matched to a gene: 3. CDR1 and CDR2 (germline): KGHSH, LQKENI. The CDR3 DNA reads TGTGCCAGCTCACCCTCAGGGGGCGCCTACAATGAGCAGTTCTTC. It encodes CASSPSGGAYNEQFF.

To note about this clone: This CDR3 is also generated by other DNA sequences in the sample. This rearrangement joins TRBV18 to TRBJ2-7; D uncertain. This CDR3 has 13 amino acids. Trimming shortened V by 2 bases and J by 4 bases, and 9 bases separated the two germline ends. Per germline, CDR1 KGHSH and CDR2 LQKENI. In DNA form, the CDR3 reads TGTGCCAGCTCACCAGCGGACGGATACGAGCAGTACTTC. Translation gives CASSPADGYEQYF.

The J gene is TRBJ1-5, the V gene TRBV15; D unclear. V was pared by 6 bases and J by 0 bases, with 18 bases between. The CDR3 runs 17 residues. CDR1 and CDR2 (germline): LNHNV, YYDKDF (reference sequence). CDR3 in amino acids: CATSVERGSASNQPQHF. The DNA for the CDR3 is TGTGCCACCAGTGTTGAACGGGGTTCGGCTAGCAATCAGCCCCAGCATTTT.

The genes are TRBV4-3 and TRBJ2-1; unclear D gene. The CDR3 sequence is 15 residues long. Deletions cut 4 bases from V and 7 bases from J, with 17 bases between. Germline loops: CDR1 LGHNA, CDR2 YSLEER. The CDR3 sequence is CASSPRSNAFNEQFF. The CDR3 DNA reads as TGCGCCAGCAGCCCCCGGAGCAATGCCTTTAATGAGCAGTTCTTC.

The CDR3 sequence is CASSLSMSRNIQYF. In DNA, the CDR3 is TGTGCCAGCAGCTTGTCGATGAGTCGCAACATTCAGTACTTC. The chain couples TRBV5-6 to TRBJ2-4; D is unclear. The germline V and J ends were trimmed by 1 base and 7 bases, with 12 bases remaining between them. CDR1 SGHDT and CDR2 YYEEEE come from the germline V gene. The CDR3 loop spans 14 amino acids. Together with reference TRBV5-6 and TRBJ2-4, the CDR3 gives the full variable domain: DAGVTQSPTHLIKTRGQQVTLRCSPKSGHDTVSWYQQALGQGPQFIFQYYEEEERQRGNFPDRFSGHQFPNYSSELNVNALLLGDSALYLCASSLSMSRNIQYFGAGTRLSVL.

This chain links TRBV7-2 with TRBJ2-7; the match to TRBD2 covers 9 bases. Losses at the gene ends were 6 bases for V and 2 bases for J; bases not matched to a gene: 2. CDR1 and CDR2 (germline): SGHTA, FQGNSA. The CDR3 loop spans 13 amino acids. The CDR3 spells CASRAGGPYEQYF. The CDR3, as DNA: TGTGCCAGCAGGGCGGGAGGGCCCTACGAGCAGTACTTC.

This clone came up a few times. The V and J genes are TRBV4-1 and TRBJ1-3; D perhaps matches TRBD1 (5 bases). The germline V and J ends were trimmed by 4 bases and 3 bases, with 16 bases remaining between them. The CDR3 spans 16 residues. From germline, CDR1 is MGHRA and CDR2 YSYEKL. Written as DNA, the CDR3 is TGCGCCAGCAGCCTAGGGAGGGGCGCGTATGGAAACACCATATATTTT. It translates to CASSLGRGAYGNTIYF.

This chain joins TRBV19 and TRBJ2-7; TRBD2 matches 11 bases. J gave up 3 bases and V 5 bases, and 9 bases lay outside the gene matches. This CDR3 region has 16 residues. Germline CDR1 reads LNHDA; CDR2 reads SQIVND (reference sequence). CDR3 loop: CASSALLAGGLYEQYF. The CDR3 DNA reads TGTGCCAGTAGTGCCCTCCTAGCGGGGGGCCTCTACGAGCAGTACTTC. Based on the CDR3 plus reference TRBV19 and TRBJ2-7, the full variable domain is DGGITQSPKYLFRKEGQNVTLSCEQNLNHDAMYWYRQDPGQGLRLIYYSQIVNDFQKGDIAEGYSVSREKKESFPLTVTSAQKNPTAFYLCASSALLAGGLYEQYFGPGTRLTVT.

This chain uses TRBV7-2 with TRBJ2-7; 7 bases match TRBD1. V gave up 5 bases and J gave up 3 bases; unmatched junction bases: 10. The CDR3 extends over 15 amino acids. Germline-derived CDR1 and CDR2 are SGHTA and FQGNSA. In nucleotides, the CDR3 is TGTGCCAGCAGCCAAGACCGGGACAGAATCTACGAGCAGTACTTC. Its protein is CASSQDRDRIYEQYF.

The rearrangement links TRBV6-2 or TRBV6-3 to TRBJ1-6; unclear D gene. V lost 6 bases and J 7 bases, leaving 13 bases between the germline ends. CDR3 length: 14 residues. CDR1 is MNHEY, CDR2 SVGEGT, per germline. The CDR3 nucleotides are TGTGCCAGCAGCCTCCACCTTTTGAATTCACCCCTCCACTTT. It translates to CASSLHLLNSPLHF.